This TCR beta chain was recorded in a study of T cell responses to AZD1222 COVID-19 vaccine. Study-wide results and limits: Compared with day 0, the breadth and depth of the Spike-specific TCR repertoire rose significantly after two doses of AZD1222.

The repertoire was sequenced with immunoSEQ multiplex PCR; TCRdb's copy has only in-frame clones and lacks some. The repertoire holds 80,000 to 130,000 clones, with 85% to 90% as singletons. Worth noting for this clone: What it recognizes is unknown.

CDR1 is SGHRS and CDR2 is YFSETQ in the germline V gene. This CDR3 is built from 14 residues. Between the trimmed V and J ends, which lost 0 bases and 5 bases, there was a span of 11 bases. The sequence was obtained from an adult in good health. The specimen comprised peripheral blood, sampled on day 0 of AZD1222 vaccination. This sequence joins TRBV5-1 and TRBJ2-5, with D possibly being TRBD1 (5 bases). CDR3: CASSLAGYGETQYF. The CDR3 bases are TGCGCCAGCAGCTTGGCAGGGTATGGGGAGACCCAGTACTTC.